One sample yielded the 17 T cell receptor beta chains listed below, sequenced in a study of glioma-infiltrating T cells. Amplification of TCR alpha and beta CDR3 regions from RNA used iRepertoire nested multiplex PCR. One entry per CDR3 protein results from TCRdb running MiXCR on the multiplex PCR reads. The repertoire holds about 130,000 distinct CDR3 sequences, with under 25% as singletons. Sequencing was carried out using glioma tissue, nonneoplastic brain tissue, or PBMCs (not recorded which). Every receptor here comes from a human donor with low-grade glioma or glioblastoma, undergoing nonglioma brain surgery, or in good health (not recorded which).

For this clonotype: One end of the junction does not line up with germline, which may come from a read error. The J gene is TRBJ2-2, the V gene TRBV20-1; D is possibly TRBD2 (5 bases). Germline CDR1 and CDR2: DFQATT and SNEGSKA (reference sequence). This CDR3 is 16 amino acids long. In DNA form, the CDR3 reads TGCAGTGCTACTCCCTTCTTGGCGGCGAACACCGGGGAGCCGTTTTTT. It translates to CSATPFLAANTGEPFF.

Remarks on this clonotype: The junction differs from germline at one of its ends, possibly a read error. CDR3 bases: TGTGCCAGCAGCTTATCGGCAGCGGGGACCACAGATACGCAGTATTTT. It is translated as CASSLSAAGTTDTQYF. The chain recombines TRBV28 with TRBJ2-3; 7 positions agree with TRBD2. Germline loops: CDR1 MDHEN, CDR2 SYDVKM. The CDR3 is made up of 16 amino acids.

This clonotype has a single count. Mismatch with germline at one junction end may stem from a read error. The chain has TRBV20-1 and TRBJ2-4; D is undetermined. Germline loops: CDR1 DFQATT, CDR2 SNEGSKA (reference sequence). The CDR3 is 13 amino acids. CDR3: CSALEVAKNIQYF. CDR3 nucleotide sequence: TGCAGTGCCTTAGAGGTAGCCAAGAACATTCAGTACTTC.

In its sample, this clonotype was seen many times. The rearrangement joins TRBV6-1 to TRBJ1-5, with TRBD1 identical over 7 bases. Germline CDR1 and CDR2: MNHNS and SASEGT. The CDR3 consists of 14 residues. V was pared by 9 bases and J by 2 bases, with 7 bases of the junction left unmatched. CDR3 residues: CASKGTARNQPQHF. DNA of the CDR3: TGTGCCAGTAAGGGGACAGCTCGCAATCAGCCCCAGCATTTT.

V gene TRBV27 combines with J gene TRBJ2-3, with 9 bases that match TRBD2. The CDR3 covers 16 residues. The trim removed 5 bases at V and 0 bases at J, leaving 6 bases unmatched. CDR1 and CDR2 (germline): MNHEY, SMNVEV (reference sequence). For the CDR3, the DNA is TGTGCCAGCAGTCTAATAAGCGGGGGGAGCACAGATACGCAGTATTTT. Residues: CASSLISGGSTDTQYF.

This clonotype was seen a few times. The V gene is TRBV19, the J gene TRBJ1-5; 7 bases match TRBD1. There are 17 residues in the CDR3. The germline V gene has CDR1 LNHDA and CDR2 SQIVND (reference sequence). J lost 4 bases, V lost 3 bases, and 12 bases had no gene match. This CDR3 is CASSILGGQGGNQPQHF. The CDR3 DNA follows: TGTGCCAGTAGTATTTTAGGGGGCCAGGGCGGAAATCAGCCCCAGCATTTT.

With respect to this clonotype: This may be a read error, as it is one base from a much larger clone. The chain uses TRBV7-2 and TRBJ2-5; D gene unclear. Germline V gives CDR1 SGHTA, CDR2 FQGNSA. The CDR3 covers 12 residues. V was shortened by 4 bases and J by 7 bases, with 10 bases between the two germline ends. CDR3 coding DNA: TGTGCCAGCAGCTCGTTCCGAGGGACCCAGTACTTC. This codes for CASSSFRGTQYF. Full variable domain (remainder filled in from reference TRBV7-2 and TRBJ2-5): GAGVSQSPSNKVTEKGKDVELRCDPISGHTALYWYRQSLGQGLEFLIYFQGNSAPDKSGLPSDRFSAERTGGSVSTLTIQRTQQEDSAVYLCASSSFRGTQYFGPGTRLLVL.

This clonotype was observed a few times. The rearrangement joins TRBV24-1 to TRBJ2-5; the match to TRBD2 covers 11 bases. J lost 5 bases, V lost 1 base, and 2 bases had no gene match. This CDR3 region has 15 residues. Germline CDR1 and CDR2: KGHDR and SFDVKD. DNA of the CDR3: TGTGCCACCAGTGATTTATCTAGCGGGGGGGAGACCCAGTACTTC. Its translation is CATSDLSSGGETQYF.

This clonotype was picked up many times. The V gene is TRBV27, the J gene TRBJ2-1, with TRBD2 identical over 8 bases. V gave up 2 bases and J gave up 9 bases; unmatched junction bases: 6. Per germline, CDR1 MNHEY and CDR2 SMNVEV (reference sequence). CDR3 length: 14 amino acids. The CDR3 loop is CASSLRRGAGEQFF. In DNA form, the CDR3 reads TGTGCCAGCAGTTTAAGGCGGGGGGCGGGTGAGCAGTTCTTC.

This clonotype has ten or more counts. The V and J genes are TRBV15 and TRBJ1-5; 7 bases match TRBD1. J gave up 0 bases and V 4 bases, and 3 bases lay outside the gene matches. This CDR3 is built from 15 residues. Germline V gene data show CDR1 as LNHNV and CDR2 as YYDKDF (reference sequence). The CDR3 loop reads CATSNWDSSNQPQHF. CDR3 in DNA: TGTGCCACCAGCAATTGGGACAGTAGCAATCAGCCCCAGCATTTT.

The chain links TRBV2 to TRBJ2-2, with 9 bases identical to TRBD1. The CDR3 has 14 residues. Germline V lookup: CDR1 SNHLY, CDR2 FYNNEI. The V segment lost 3 bases and the J segment 10 bases; nucleotides outside the gene matches: 6. In DNA, the CDR3 is TGTGCCAGCAGTGATAAGGGACAGGGAGTGGAGCTGTTTTTT. Its protein product is CASSDKGQGVELFF.

The rearrangement uses TRBV7-9 and TRBJ1-1, with D unresolved. This CDR3 is built from 16 residues. Looked up from germline, CDR1 is SEHNR and CDR2 is FQNEAQ (reference sequence). The V end was cut by 2 bases, the J end by 0 bases, with 13 bases between. Here the CDR3 reads CASSLSPRSVNTEAFF. The CDR3, as DNA: TGTGCCAGCAGCTTATCCCCCCGTTCGGTGAACACTGAAGCTTTCTTT.

The gene calls are TRBV12-3 or TRBV12-4 and TRBJ1-1; D unresolved. V dropped 1 base and J dropped 9 bases, with 6 bases sitting between them. This CDR3 contains 11 residues. The CDR3: CASSLGIKAFF. CDR3 nucleotide sequence: TGTGCCAGCAGTTTAGGCATCAAAGCTTTCTTT.

This clonotype was observed at least ten times. The genes are TRBV6-7 and TRBJ2-1, with a possible D match to TRBD2 (7 bases). TRBV6-7 is an ORF, with its function uncertain. The CDR3 contains 16 residues. Trimming pared 0 bases from V and 5 bases from J, leaving 14 bases between. CDR3 protein: CASSYSRGGQHNEQFF. DNA for the CDR3: TGTGCCAGCAGTTACTCGAGGGGGGGGCAACACAATGAGCAGTTCTTC.

In this sample, this clonotype turned up many times. The chain carries TRBV27 and TRBJ1-1; D is uncertain. V dropped 5 bases and J dropped 5 bases, with 12 bases sitting between them. CDR1 is MNHEY, CDR2 SMNVEV, per germline (reference sequence). The CDR3 totals 13 residues. The CDR3 protein is CASSKARLTEAFF. DNA of the CDR3: TGTGCCAGCAGTAAGGCGCGGTTGACTGAAGCTTTCTTT.

This clonotype has only a few counts. The genes are TRBV7-2 and TRBJ2-3, with TRBD2 matching 8 bases. After removal of 8 bases from V and 1 base from J, the junction contained 14 bases not matched to a gene. CDR1 and CDR2 from the germline V gene are SGHTA and FQGNSA. CDR3 length: 17 residues. The CDR3: CASSMRGGPGRTDTQYF. The CDR3 bases are TGTGCCAGCTCCATGCGCGGGGGGCCGGGGCGCACAGATACGCAGTATTTT.

The rearrangement links TRBV3-1 to TRBJ2-3; 9 bases are a match to TRBD1. Trimming removed 10 bases from V and 3 bases from J; junction bases left unmatched: 5. The CDR3 covers 13 residues. The germline gives CDR1 LGHDT, CDR2 YNNKEL (reference sequence). The CDR3 region has the DNA TGTGCCACCGGGACAGGGTTAACAGATACGCAGTATTTT. Protein: CATGTGLTDTQYF.